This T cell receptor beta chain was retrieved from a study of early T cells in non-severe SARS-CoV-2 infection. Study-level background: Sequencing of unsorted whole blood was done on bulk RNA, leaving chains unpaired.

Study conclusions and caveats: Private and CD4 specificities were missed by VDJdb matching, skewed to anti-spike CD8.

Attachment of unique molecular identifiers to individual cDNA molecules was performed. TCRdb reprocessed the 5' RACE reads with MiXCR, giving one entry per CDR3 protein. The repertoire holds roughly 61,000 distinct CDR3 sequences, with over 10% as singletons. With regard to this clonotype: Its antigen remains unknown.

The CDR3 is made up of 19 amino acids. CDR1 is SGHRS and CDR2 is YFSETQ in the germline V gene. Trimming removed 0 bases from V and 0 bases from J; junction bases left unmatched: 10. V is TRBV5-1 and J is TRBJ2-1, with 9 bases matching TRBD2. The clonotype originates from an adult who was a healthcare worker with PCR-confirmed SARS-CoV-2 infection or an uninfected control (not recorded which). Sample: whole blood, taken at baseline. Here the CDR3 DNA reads TGCGCCAGCAGCTTGGCTTTTAGCGGGGGCACTAGCTCCTACAATGAGCAGTTCTTC. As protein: CASSLAFSGGTSSYNEQFF.